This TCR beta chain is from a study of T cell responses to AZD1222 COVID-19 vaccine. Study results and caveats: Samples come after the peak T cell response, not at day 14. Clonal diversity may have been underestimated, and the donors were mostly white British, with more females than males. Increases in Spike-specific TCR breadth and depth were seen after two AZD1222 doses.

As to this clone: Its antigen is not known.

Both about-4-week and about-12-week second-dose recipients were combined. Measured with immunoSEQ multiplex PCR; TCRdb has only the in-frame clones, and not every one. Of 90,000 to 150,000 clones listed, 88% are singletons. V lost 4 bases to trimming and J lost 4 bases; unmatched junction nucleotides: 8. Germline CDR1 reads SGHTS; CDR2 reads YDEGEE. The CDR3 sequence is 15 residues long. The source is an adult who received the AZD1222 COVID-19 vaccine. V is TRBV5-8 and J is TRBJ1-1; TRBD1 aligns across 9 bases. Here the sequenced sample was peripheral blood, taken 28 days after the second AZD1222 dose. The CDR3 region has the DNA TGTGCCAGCAGCCCCAGGGACAGGGAAGTCACTGAAGCTTTCTTT. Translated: CASSPRDREVTEAFF.